This TCR beta chain was identified during a study of T-cell reconstitution after alpha-beta-depleted transplantation in children. Study results and caveats: Recipient T cells and thymic progenitors that survived gave rise to the high TCRbeta diversity observed at day 60 in some patients. At the one-year point after transplant, T-cell counts and TCRbeta diversity were found to come mostly from T cells that had been newly produced.

Turning to this clonotype: What it binds is unknown.

The TCRbeta library incorporated unique molecular identifiers. TCRdb reanalysed the PCR reads using MiXCR and keeps one entry per CDR3 protein. Seen here are a few hundred thousand distinct CDR3 sequences, around 27% observed once, and the top ten hold around a third. This CDR3 has 15 residues. CDR1 DFQATT and CDR2 SNEGSKA come from the germline V gene (reference sequence). Trimming took 7 bases from V and 4 from J; bases not matched to a gene: 11. The chain links TRBV20-1 to TRBJ2-5, with 11 bases matching TRBD2. Source: PBMCs, taken before TCRalphabeta/CD19-depleted stem cell transplant. This clonotype was obtained from a boy in the first two years of life with Wiskott-Aldrich syndrome, due to receive a stem cell transplant. CDR3 in DNA: TGCAGTGTTTCGCTTAGCGGGAGGGCCCCAGAGACCCAGTACTTC. Its translation: CSVSLSGRAPETQYF.